A single TCR beta chain is shown here with its context. The antigen remains undetermined. CDR1 is SNHLY and CDR2 is FYNNEI in the germline V gene. The CDR3 has 12 amino acids. V lost 6 bases and J lost 8; bases outside the gene matches: 6. The data originate from a study of OX40 agonist ivuxolimab in advanced cancers. Overall study: There were three patients with partial responses, one having hepatocellular carcinoma and two cutaneous melanoma. General observations from the study: Clonal expansion among partial responders at 0.1-3.0 mg/kg ranked near the lowest. On average, a greater number of expanded clones characterised CD8+ T cells relative to CD4+.

The timepoints at which blood was sampled were baseline, cycle 4 day 1, and cycle 7 day 1. The repertoire was sequenced with immunoSEQ multiplex PCR; TCRdb's copy has only in-frame clones and lacks some. The data contain about 58,000 clones, around 78% of them singletons. The receptor was derived from an adult with an advanced solid tumor such as melanoma, head and neck, liver or kidney cancer. The rearrangement uses TRBV2 and TRBJ1-2, with TRBD1 matching over 7 bases. Sample: CD4+ or CD8+ T cells sorted from blood, taken in a trial of the OX40 agonist ivuxolimab. In DNA, the CDR3 is TGTGCCAGCAGGTGGGACAGCCGAGGCTACACCTTC. This sequence encodes CASRWDSRGYTF.